This passage covers 13 T cell receptor beta chains from one sample sequenced in a study of PD-1 blockade in classical Hodgkin lymphoma. Libraries were prepared by immunoSEQ multiplex PCR; TCRdb keeps only in-frame clonotypes and omits some of them. The sample has approximately 150,000 clones, about 78% seen once. Each and every patient relapsed after autologous stem cell transplantation, and patients got differing brentuximab vedotin exposure. Material: peripheral blood mononuclear cells (PBMCs), obtained before the second cycle of nivolumab. All receptors derive from a human donor with classical Hodgkin lymphoma.

The gene calls are TRBV19 and TRBJ2-3; 8 positions agree with TRBD2. The germline V gene encodes CDR1 LNHDA and CDR2 SQIVND (reference sequence). The J segment lost 1 base and the V segment lost 6 bases, leaving 6 bases of the junction unmatched. The CDR3 consists of 15 residues. Here the CDR3 reads CASSGGGVGTDTQYF. The CDR3 nucleotides are TGTGCCAGTAGCGGGGGGGGTGTGGGCACAGATACGCAGTATTTT.

The genes are TRBV18 and TRBJ1-2; D gene unclear. CDR1 KGHSH and CDR2 LQKENI come from the germline V gene. The CDR3 extends over 13 amino acids. Trimming cost V 5 bases and J 3 bases, with 10 bases left between them. The CDR3 loop reads CASSRDLDYGYTF. CDR3 nucleotide sequence: TGTGCCAGCTCAAGAGACCTGGACTATGGCTACACCTTC.

The chain combines TRBV27 with TRBJ2-4; 7 bases agree with TRBD1. CDR1 and CDR2 (germline): MNHEY, SMNVEV (reference sequence). J lost 6 bases, V lost 5 bases, and 10 bases had no gene match. This CDR3 spans 15 amino acids. Here the CDR3 DNA reads TGTGCCAGCAGTGCCCCAGGGGGTGCGGGAAACATTCAGTACTTC. The encoded protein is CASSAPGGAGNIQYF.

The rearrangement joins TRBV7-3 to TRBJ1-2, with TRBD1 identical over 7 bases. The CDR3 covers 13 residues. The germline V gene encodes CDR1 SGHTA and CDR2 FQGTGA. V lost 2 bases and J lost 8; bases outside the gene matches: 5. The CDR3 bases are TGTGCCAGCAGCTTACACAGGGGTCAGGGCTACACCTTC. Protein: CASSLHRGQGYTF.

V gene TRBV5-4 combines with J gene TRBJ2-2, with D maybe TRBD2 (5 bases). The CDR3 has 13 residues. Germline values: CDR1 SGHNT, CDR2 YYREEE (reference sequence). Trimming cost V 1 base and J 5 bases, with 6 bases left between them. CDR3 region: CASSLPGTGELFF. CDR3 DNA sequence: TGTGCCAGCAGCTTGCCGGGGACCGGGGAGCTGTTTTTT.

The chain recombines TRBV11-2 with TRBJ2-7, with 9 bases lining up with TRBD2. This CDR3 has 14 residues. The V gene's germline CDR1 is SGHAT and CDR2 FQNNGV. V was pared by 3 bases and J by 4 bases, with 4 bases of the junction left unmatched. CDR3 sequence (DNA): TGTGCCAGCAGCTTGGGGCTAGCGGGATACGAGCAGTACTTC. It translates to CASSLGLAGYEQYF.

The chain uses TRBV7-9 and TRBJ1-5; no clear D gene. The V and J ends lost 1 base and 7 bases respectively, with 5 bases between them. This CDR3 spans 12 amino acids. Germline CDR1 reads SEHNR; CDR2 reads FQNEAQ (reference sequence). The CDR3 loop is CASSLVEQPQHF. The CDR3 DNA follows: TGTGCCAGCAGCTTAGTAGAGCAGCCCCAGCATTTT.

The V gene is TRBV15, the J gene TRBJ2-3; TRBD2 matches 13 bases. Germline CDR1 is LNHNV and CDR2 is YYDKDF (reference sequence). The CDR3 is 16 amino acids. After removal of 5 bases from V and 3 bases from J, the junction contained 5 bases not matched to a gene. The CDR3 region is CATSFRTSGRTDTQYF. Here the CDR3 DNA reads TGTGCCACCAGCTTCCGGACTAGCGGGAGAACAGATACGCAGTATTTT.

The rearrangement joins TRBV9 to TRBJ1-4; the D is unclear. The V gene lost 0 bases and the J gene lost 10 bases, with 10 bases spanning the gap. This CDR3 has 13 amino acids. From germline, CDR1 is SGDLS and CDR2 YYNGEE. The CDR3 nucleotides read TGTGCCAGCAGCGTAGGACAAGAGGGAAAACTGTTTTTT. Encoded protein: CASSVGQEGKLFF.

J is TRBJ2-3 and V is TRBV29-1; D is unclear. Germline V lookup: CDR1 SQVTM, CDR2 ANQGSEA. Trimming removed 0 bases at V and 2 bases at J, with 6 bases between. This CDR3 has 13 amino acids. CDR3: CSVEEVATDTQYF. In DNA form, the CDR3 reads TGCAGCGTTGAAGAAGTCGCCACAGATACGCAGTATTTT.

The rearrangement uses TRBV11-3 and TRBJ2-7, with TRBD1 matching over 11 bases. Trimming removed 5 bases from V and 3 bases from J; junction bases left unmatched: 6. The CDR3 has 15 amino acids. The germline V gene encodes CDR1 SGHNT and CDR2 YENEEA. The CDR3 spells CASSRGQGGFYEQYF. CDR3 DNA: TGTGCCAGCAGCCGGGGACAGGGGGGATTCTACGAGCAGTACTTC.

The chain recombines TRBV5-4 with TRBJ2-1; 9 bases are shared with TRBD2. The CDR3 spans 20 residues. In germline, CDR1 is SGHNT, CDR2 YYREEE (reference sequence). V dropped 4 bases and J dropped 0; count of bases not matched to a gene: 17. DNA of the CDR3: TGTGCCAGCAGCCGACCGGGACTAGCCTTTAGAGGGGACTCCTACAATGAGCAGTTCTTC. Translated: CASSRPGLAFRGDSYNEQFF.

V gene TRBV5-8 combines with J gene TRBJ1-1; no clear D. The length of the CDR3 is 13 residues. Germline V gene lookup returns CDR1 SGHTS and CDR2 YDEGEE. V was trimmed by 1 base and J by 3 bases, leaving 7 bases between them. CDR3: CASSLNADTEAFF. The CDR3 coding sequence is TGTGCCAGCAGCTTGAATGCGGACACTGAAGCTTTCTTT.